The entry below describes one T cell receptor (beta chain). Its antigen is not known. The CDR3 runs 12 residues. V was pared by 4 bases and J by 4 bases, with 8 bases between. Germline CDR1 LGHDT, CDR2 YNNKEL (reference sequence). This sample was included in a study of blood T cells in healthy people across ages. Whole-study results and caveats: TCR beta diversity correlated strongly with naive T cell percentage.

A sample-barcoded 5' primer and a J-beta primer mix were used in a second PCR of roughly 6 to 11 cycles. Every molecule of cDNA carried a tag from a template-switch adaptor with 12 random nucleotides. TCRdb reprocessed the 5' RACE reads via MiXCR and lists one record per CDR3 protein. The sample holds approximately 730,000 distinct CDR3 sequences, about 55% seen once. This chain connects TRBV3-1 to TRBJ2-7; D uncertain. The receptor comes from a man older than 75 in good health. The sequenced material came from blood. CDR3 bases: TGTGCCAGCAGCCGGACCCAATACGAGCAGTACTTC. This sequence encodes CASSRTQYEQYF.